This TCR beta chain was sequenced during a study of blood T cell repertoires in COVID-19. Individuals aged about 18 to 90 years were recruited from approximately 24 US areas. The repertoire was sequenced with immunoSEQ multiplex PCR; TCRdb's copy has only in-frame clones and lacks some. The sample has approximately 270,000 clones, approximately 89% seen once; the top ten hold 1.5% to 2%. CDR1 SGHDT and CDR2 YYEEEE come from the germline V gene. The CDR3 has 16 residues. The ends lost 1 base at V and 5 bases at J; junction bases unmatched: 8. This rearrangement joins TRBV5-6 to TRBJ2-5, with 10 nucleotides matching TRBD2. The sample comprised PBMCs or T cells enriched from blood (not recorded which). The receptor comes from a woman aged 55-69 years who had recovered from COVID-19. The CDR3 sequence is CASSLFAAGGQETQYF. The DNA of the CDR3 is TGTGCCAGCAGCTTGTTTGCAGCGGGAGGGCAGGAGACCCAGTACTTC. The full variable domain, completed using reference TRBV5-6 and TRBJ2-5, is DAGVTQSPTHLIKTRGQQVTLRCSPKSGHDTVSWYQQALGQGPQFIFQYYEEEERQRGNFPDRFSGHQFPNYSSELNVNALLLGDSALYLCASSLFAAGGQETQYFGPGTRLLVL.